The 21 T cell receptor beta chains in this list originate from one sample, sequenced in a study of CXCR3-negative and CXCR3-positive naive CD8 T cells. All TRB cDNA libraries came from 5' RACE performed with UMI labels. TCRdb reprocessed the 5' RACE reads, with one entry per CDR3 protein and no DNA. Recorded for this sample: 5,800 or so distinct CDR3 sequences. The sample comprised naive CXCR3- CD8+ T cells from blood. Subset meaning: CD45RO-CCR7+CD27+CD95- naive CD8+ T cells lacking CXCR3 (TNR3-). All receptors derive from a human donor in good health. Some clones in this sample may be carry-over from other donors' samples.

This clonotype is medium-sized by frequency. V gene TRBV7-2 combines with J gene TRBJ2-7; the D gene TCRdb calls, TRBD2, cannot be checked with no DNA. This CDR3 has 16 residues. Germline V CDR1 and CDR2: SGHTA, FQGNSA. CDR3 loop: CASSLVLELARAEQYF.

V and J are TRBV19 and TRBJ2-1; TCRdb's D call, TRBD2, is unchecked because there is no DNA. The germline CDR1 and CDR2 sequences are LNHDA and SQIVND (reference sequence). CDR3 length: 15 amino acids. Here the CDR3 reads CASTAAGLSYNEQFF.

Considering frequency, this clonotype is medium-sized. This chain joins TRBV20-1 and TRBJ2-7; checking the TCRdb D call of TRBD1 is not possible without DNA. The CDR3 spans 15 residues. Germline assignment: CDR1 DFQATT and CDR2 SNEGSKA (reference sequence). The CDR3 here is CSAAPLAGGPHEQYF.

This clonotype is called medium-sized based on its frequency. The CDR3 protein is CSVESQSSYEQYF. The genes are TRBV29-1 and TRBJ2-7. In germline, CDR1 is SQVTM, CDR2 ANQGSEA. The CDR3 is made up of 13 amino acids.

This rearrangement joins TRBV19 to TRBJ2-7; TCRdb outputs TRBD1, but without DNA this stays unchecked. Germline-derived CDR1 and CDR2 are LNHDA and SQIVND (reference sequence). The CDR3 length is 15 residues. The CDR3 loop is CASSSSRGALYEQYF.

This clonotype is identified as medium-sized (0.01 to 0.1%) from frequency. This sequence joins TRBV7-3 and TRBJ1-1; TCRdb calls TRBD1, which cannot be checked without DNA. The CDR3 loop spans 15 amino acids. Germline CDR1 SGHTA, CDR2 FQGTGA. CDR3 in amino acids: CASSSRPGPGTEAFF.

The chain uses TRBV7-9 and TRBJ1-3; the D gene TCRdb calls, TRBD1, cannot be checked with no DNA. CDR3 length: 16 residues. The germline V gene has CDR1 SEHNR and CDR2 FQNEAQ (reference sequence). This CDR3 reads CASSSLEAAPGNTIYF.

This clonotype is labeled medium-sized (0.01 to 0.1%) based on frequency. This sequence joins TRBV7-9 and TRBJ2-2; TCRdb reports TRBD2, a call that lacks DNA to check it against. CDR1 and CDR2 from the germline V gene are SEHNR and FQNEAQ (reference sequence). The CDR3 is made up of 14 amino acids. The CDR3 loop is CASSQATSWGELFF. Drawing the rest from reference TRBV7-9 and TRBJ2-2, the complete variable domain is DTGVSQNPRHKITKRGQNVTFRCDPISEHNRLYWYRQTLGQGPEFLTYFQNEAQLEKSRLLSDRFSAERPKGSFSTLEIQRTEQGDSAMYLCASSQATSWGELFFGEGSRLTVL.

Measured by frequency, this clonotype is medium-sized. The chain uses TRBV7-6 and TRBJ1-1. CDR3 length equals 17 residues. The V gene's germline CDR1 is SGHVS and CDR2 FNYEAQ. The CDR3 reads CASSLAPVLEGDTEAFF.

J is TRBJ1-3 and V is TRBV2. This CDR3 comprises 17 residues. Germline CDR1 SNHLY, CDR2 FYNNEI. CDR3 protein: CASSEAHNQNSGNTIYF.

The V and J genes are TRBV29-1 and TRBJ1-5. The CDR3 runs 12 residues. The germline gives CDR1 SQVTM, CDR2 ANQGSEA. CDR3 in amino acids: CSVRDGSKPQHF.

CDR3 residues: CASSFWSRGDTEAFF. V usage is TRBV12-3 or TRBV12-4 and J usage is TRBJ1-1; absent DNA, TCRdb's TRBD1 call cannot be checked. The CDR3 is 15 amino acids.

The chain employs TRBV7-2 and TRBJ1-2; TCRdb names TRBD1, which stays unverified in the absence of DNA. The CDR3 is 14 residues long. CDR1 and CDR2 (germline): SGHTA, FQGNSA. The CDR3 region is CASTGTVGGGGYTF.

By frequency, this clonotype is medium-sized (0.01 to 0.1%). This chain links TRBV29-1 with TRBJ1-5; the TCRdb D gene call, TRBD1, has no DNA to confirm it. The V gene's germline CDR1 is SQVTM and CDR2 ANQGSEA. The CDR3 runs 14 residues. The CDR3: CSTRQGAFGQPQHF. Filled out from reference TRBV29-1 and TRBJ1-5, the complete variable domain reads SAVISQKPSRDICQRGTSLTIQCQVDSQVTMMFWYRQQPGQSLTLIATANQGSEATYESGFVIDKFPISRPNLTFSTLTVSNMSPEDSSIYLCSTRQGAFGQPQHFGDGTRLSIL.

The V and J genes are TRBV20-1 and TRBJ1-6. The CDR3 is made up of 18 amino acids. Germline-derived CDR1 and CDR2 are DFQATT and SNEGSKA (reference sequence). This chain's CDR3 is CSARDLKTGSSYNSPLHF.

J is TRBJ2-1 and V is TRBV5-1; lacking DNA, the TRBD1 call made by TCRdb goes unchecked. Per germline, CDR1 SGHRS and CDR2 YFSETQ. This CDR3 spans 12 amino acids. CDR3 sequence reads: CASTRGGHEQFF.

The CDR3 is CASSPAGDRAEAFF. The genes are TRBV5-1 and TRBJ1-1; TCRdb's D call, TRBD1, is unchecked because there is no DNA. In germline, CDR1 is SGHRS, CDR2 YFSETQ. The CDR3 is made up of 14 amino acids.

Measured by frequency, this clonotype is medium-sized. This chain joins TRBV6-5 and TRBJ2-7; absent DNA, TCRdb's TRBD2 call cannot be checked. The CDR3 runs 14 residues. Germline CDR1 and CDR2: MNHEY and SVGAGI. The CDR3 loop is CASSYERGDYEQYF.

The chain has TRBV6-5 and TRBJ1-1. The CDR3 is 17 amino acids. Germline CDR1 MNHEY, CDR2 SVGAGI. The CDR3 loop reads CASSYSNPGPLGTEAFF.

This clonotype is called medium-sized based on its frequency. This sequence joins TRBV15 and TRBJ2-3; absent DNA, TCRdb's TRBD2 call cannot be checked. The germline V gene encodes CDR1 LNHNV and CDR2 YYDKDF (reference sequence). The CDR3 covers 15 residues. The CDR3 is CATSSWTSGTDTQYF.

This clonotype is identified as medium-sized from frequency. CDR3 sequence: CASRGYSGDEQFF. The chain couples TRBV5-1 to TRBJ2-1; TCRdb indicates TRBD2, and absent DNA this call remains unverified. The CDR3 totals 13 residues. The germline V gene has CDR1 SGHRS and CDR2 YFSETQ.